Listed below are T cell receptor beta chains from one sample, sequenced in a study of early T cells in non-severe SARS-CoV-2 infection. MiXCR, run by TCRdb on the 5' RACE reads, gives a single entry per CDR3 protein. The sample lists roughly 26,000 distinct CDR3 sequences, 5.1% seen once, with 4% in the top ten. The sequenced sample consisted of whole blood. The receptor source for this set is an adult who was a healthcare worker with PCR-confirmed SARS-CoV-2 infection or an uninfected control (not recorded which). Each CDR3 is given with its conserved first and last residue. The D gene is left open where the match is weak. The size field is filled for only some rows; it gives once, few, many or a size class.

j_call v_call d_call clone_size cdr3_aa cdr3_nt
TRBJ2-1 TRBV18 . many CASSPEPISYNEQFF TGTGCCAGCTCACCGGAACCCATATCCTACAATGAGCAGTTCTTC
TRBJ2-3 TRBV6-2/TRBV6-3 TRBD2 . CASSPWTSGAAGTQYF TGTGCCAGCAGTCCGTGGACTAGCGGGGCAGCGGGTACGCAGTATTTT
TRBJ2-4 TRBV12-3/TRBV12-4 . many CASRAGGAGNIQYF TGTGCCAGCCGCGCTGGGGGGGCTGGGAACATTCAGTACTTC
TRBJ1-4 TRBV12-3/TRBV12-4 . many CASSLKGEKLFF TGTGCCAGCAGCCTGAAAGGGGAAAAACTGTTTTTT
TRBJ1-6 TRBV30 . many CAWTRSRSNSPLHF TGTGCCTGGACCCGCTCCAGGAGTAATTCACCCCTCCACTTT
TRBJ2-1 TRBV7-9 . . CASSPPLGHSYNEQFF TGTGCCAGCAGCCCGCCTTTAGGCCACTCCTACAATGAGCAGTTCTTC
TRBJ2-3 TRBV6-5 . . CASRGGAGRSQDTQYF TGTGCCAGCAGGGGGGGAGCGGGCCGGTCCCAAGATACGCAGTATTTT
TRBJ2-5 TRBV6-2/TRBV6-3 TRBD2 . CASSPLSGGEETQYF TGTGCCAGCAGTCCCCTTAGCGGGGGGGAAGAGACCCAGTACTTC
TRBJ2-3 TRBV7-3 . many CASSLDPGYTDTQYF TGTGCCAGCAGCTTAGATCCGGGTTACACAGATACGCAGTATTTT
TRBJ1-5 TRBV12-3/TRBV12-4 TRBD1 few CASRTQGARQPQHF TGTGCCAGCAGGACCCAGGGGGCTAGGCAGCCCCAGCATTTT
TRBJ1-5 TRBV7-6 . many CASSLGGYNQPQHF TGTGCCAGCAGCTTAGGGGGATACAATCAGCCCCAGCATTTT
TRBJ2-1 TRBV11-2 . many CASSSTSGGGAWEQFF TGTGCCAGCAGCTCCACCTCTGGGGGGGGGGCATGGGAGCAGTTCTTC
TRBJ1-4 TRBV20-1 . . CSARDGWDPTNEKLFF TGCAGTGCTAGAGATGGGTGGGACCCAACTAATGAAAAACTGTTTTTT
TRBJ2-7 TRBV7-6 TRBD1 . CASSLGTGASEQYF TGTGCCAGCAGCTTAGGGACAGGGGCTAGCGAGCAGTACTTC
TRBJ1-1 TRBV6-2/TRBV6-3 . few CASSYIQNTEAFF TGTGCCAGCAGTTACATCCAAAACACTGAAGCTTTCTTT
TRBJ2-7 TRBV5-1 . many CASRPDSYEQYF TGCGCCAGCAGACCCGACTCCTACGAGCAGTACTTC
TRBJ1-4 TRBV18 TRBD1 many CASSPVQGEKLFF TGTGCCAGCTCACCTGTACAGGGGGAAAAACTGTTTTTT
TRBJ1-1 TRBV7-2 . many CASSLEGVISAEAFF TGTGCCAGCAGCTTAGAGGGGGTAATAAGCGCTGAAGCTTTCTTT
TRBJ2-5 TRBV3-1 TRBD2 few CASSQDNGVFAGGPQETQYF TGTGCCAGCAGCCAAGATAATGGGGTCTTTGCGGGGGGGCCTCAGGAGACCCAGTACTTC
TRBJ1-2 TRBV4-2 . many CASSQESSYGYTF TGTGCCAGCAGCCAAGAAAGCAGCTATGGCTACACCTTC
TRBJ2-7 TRBV5-6 TRBD1 few CASSFQGQGHEQYF TGTGCCAGCAGCTTCCAGGGACAGGGGCACGAGCAGTACTTC
TRBJ2-1 TRBV29-1 . many CSVDRRRGYNEQFF TGCAGCGTTGACCGCCGACGGGGCTACAATGAGCAGTTCTTC
TRBJ1-1 TRBV5-1 . . CASSPGQGGGTEAFF TGCGCCAGCAGCCCTGGACAAGGGGGTGGCACTGAAGCTTTCTTT
TRBJ2-1 TRBV20-1 TRBD2 . CSAAGLAGHEQFF TGCAGTGCCGCGGGACTAGCGGGCCATGAGCAGTTCTTC
TRBJ1-5 TRBV7-2 . many CASSLGGLTQPQHF TGTGCCAGCAGCCTAGGGGGGCTGACTCAGCCCCAGCATTTT
TRBJ1-2 TRBV5-6 . . CASSSGRGGYTF TGTGCCAGCAGCTCCGGGCGGGGAGGCTACACCTTC
TRBJ2-2 TRBV18 TRBD1 many CASSPPGQGGTGELFF TGTGCCAGCTCACCACCGGGACAGGGAGGTACCGGGGAGCTGTTTTTT
TRBJ1-5 TRBV19 . many CASRKDVGNQPQHF TGTGCCAGTAGGAAGGACGTGGGCAATCAGCCCCAGCATTTT
TRBJ2-2 TRBV19 . . CASSIRVNAGELFF TGTGCCAGTAGTATTAGAGTGAATGCCGGGGAGCTGTTTTTT
TRBJ2-2 TRBV5-6 . . CASSLIGGANTGELFF TGTGCCAGCAGCTTGATCGGGGGCGCGAACACCGGGGAGCTGTTTTTT
TRBJ2-1 TRBV5-1 TRBD1 many CASSSATGLTDEQFF TGCGCCAGCAGCTCCGCGACAGGGCTCACGGATGAGCAGTTCTTC
TRBJ1-2 TRBV7-9 . many CASSLTATNYGYTF TGTGCCAGCAGCTTGACAGCTACTAACTATGGCTACACCTTC
TRBJ2-5 TRBV6-5 TRBD2 few CASSLPGTRGGAQYF TGTGCCAGCAGCCTCCCCGGGACTAGGGGGGGAGCCCAGTACTTC
TRBJ2-3 TRBV9 TRBD1 many CASSVGTARTDTQYF TGTGCCAGCAGCGTTGGGACAGCAAGAACAGATACGCAGTATTTT
TRBJ2-3 TRBV7-9 TRBD1 many CASSPATGRTDTQYF TGTGCCAGCAGCCCTGCGACAGGGCGGACAGATACGCAGTATTTT
TRBJ2-3 TRBV3-1 . many CASEGPDTQYF TGTGCCAGCGAGGGGCCGGATACGCAGTATTTT
TRBJ1-1 TRBV6-6 . . CASSYTAKSGAEAFF TGTGCCAGCAGTTATACGGCCAAAAGCGGTGCCGAAGCTTTCTTT
TRBJ2-1 TRBV11-2 TRBD1 . CASSLSYGQAYNEQFF TGTGCCAGCAGCCTATCATACGGACAGGCCTACAATGAGCAGTTCTTC
TRBJ2-7 TRBV7-2 . many CASSLAGVAEQYF TGTGCCAGCAGCTTAGCGGGTGTAGCTGAGCAGTACTTC
TRBJ1-1 TRBV20-1 . many CSAPNKGQMNTEAFF TGCAGTGCACCAAACAAGGGGCAAATGAACACTGAAGCTTTCTTT
TRBJ1-2 TRBV6-6 . . CAIQSTIDGYTF TGTGCCATCCAATCGACGATCGATGGCTACACCTTC
TRBJ2-2 TRBV20-1 . many CSAPHRSGELFF TGCAGTGCCCCTCACAGGTCCGGGGAGCTGTTTTTT
TRBJ1-3 TRBV6-5 TRBD1 few CASSAMTGVAGNTIYF TGTGCCAGCAGTGCCATGACAGGGGTCGCTGGAAACACCATATATTTT
TRBJ1-1 TRBV5-4 TRBD1 few CASSLTGGGMNTEAFF TGTGCCAGCAGCTTGACAGGGGGAGGCATGAACACTGAAGCTTTCTTT
TRBJ2-3 TRBV7-2 TRBD1 . CASSFQGAPDTQYF TGTGCCAGCAGCTTTCAGGGGGCCCCAGATACGCAGTATTTT
TRBJ2-1 TRBV2 TRBD1 many CASSEAGQPYNEQFF TGTGCCAGCAGTGAAGCGGGACAGCCCTACAATGAGCAGTTCTTC
TRBJ1-5 TRBV7-8 TRBD1 many CASSSQGTVNQPQHF TGTGCCAGCAGCTCCCAGGGGACAGTCAATCAGCCCCAGCATTTT
TRBJ2-3 TRBV20-1 . . CSAGEPRSSTDTQYF TGCAGTGCTGGCGAACCCCGTTCTAGCACAGATACGCAGTATTTT
TRBJ1-5 TRBV10-3 . few CAIGFHNNQPQHF TGTGCCATCGGATTCCATAACAATCAGCCCCAGCATTTT
TRBJ1-4 TRBV5-1 . many CASSQGSIEKLFF TGCGCCAGCAGCCAAGGATCTATTGAAAAACTGTTTTTT
TRBJ2-3 TRBV12-3/TRBV12-4 . many CASSLNPTSTDTQYF TGTGCCAGCAGTTTAAATCCAACTAGCACAGATACGCAGTATTTT
TRBJ2-6 TRBV27 TRBD1 . CASRQGRGANVLTF TGTGCCAGCAGACAGGGGCGGGGGGCCAACGTCCTGACTTTC
TRBJ2-1 TRBV14 TRBD1 many CASSQDAGTGAYNEQFF TGTGCCAGCAGCCAGGACGCGGGGACAGGCGCTTACAATGAGCAGTTCTTC
TRBJ1-1 TRBV6-5 . many CASSGSRRNTEAFF TGTGCCAGCAGCGGGTCCAGGAGGAACACTGAAGCTTTCTTT